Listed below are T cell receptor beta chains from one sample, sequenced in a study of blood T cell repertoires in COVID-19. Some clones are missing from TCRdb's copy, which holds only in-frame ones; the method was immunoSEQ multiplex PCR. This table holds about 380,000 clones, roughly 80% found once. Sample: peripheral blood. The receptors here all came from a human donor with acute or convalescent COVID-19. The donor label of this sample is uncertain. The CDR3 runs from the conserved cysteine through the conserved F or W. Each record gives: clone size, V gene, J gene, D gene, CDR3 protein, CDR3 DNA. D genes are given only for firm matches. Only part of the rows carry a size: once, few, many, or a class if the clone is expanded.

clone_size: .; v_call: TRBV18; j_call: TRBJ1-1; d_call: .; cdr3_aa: CASSPDTYTEAFF; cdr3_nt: TGTGCCAGCTCACCGGACACTTACACTGAAGCTTTCTTT
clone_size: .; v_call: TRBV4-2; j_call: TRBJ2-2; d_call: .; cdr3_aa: CASGVGRGNTGELFF; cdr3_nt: TGTGCCAGCGGAGTCGGGCGGGGGAACACCGGGGAGCTGTTTTTT
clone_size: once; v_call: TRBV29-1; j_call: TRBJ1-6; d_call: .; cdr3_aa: CSVCEAYNSPLHF; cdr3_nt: TGCAGCGTGTGTGAGGCCTATAATTCACCCCTCCACTTT
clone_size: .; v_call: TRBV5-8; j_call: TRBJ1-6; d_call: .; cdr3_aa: CASSSQTARGASLHF; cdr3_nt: TGTGCCAGCAGCTCCCAGACGGCGAGAGGAGCGTCCCTCCACTTT
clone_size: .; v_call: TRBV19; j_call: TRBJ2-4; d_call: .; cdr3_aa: CASSHPGDKNIQYF; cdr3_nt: TGTGCCAGTAGTCACCCAGGGGACAAAAACATTCAGTACTTC
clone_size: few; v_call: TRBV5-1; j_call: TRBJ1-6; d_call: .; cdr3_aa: CASSLDTVNSPLHF; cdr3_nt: TGCGCCAGCAGCTTGGACACCGTTAATTCACCCCTCCACTTT
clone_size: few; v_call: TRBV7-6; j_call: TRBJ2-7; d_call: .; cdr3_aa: CASSAETSLHEQYF; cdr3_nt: TGTGCCAGCAGCGCTGAGACTAGTCTCCACGAGCAGTACTTC
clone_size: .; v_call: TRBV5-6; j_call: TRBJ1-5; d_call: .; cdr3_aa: CASSFLRKGLRDSNQPQHF; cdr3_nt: TGTGCCAGCAGCTTTCTCCGAAAGGGACTTAGGGACAGCAATCAGCCCCAGCATTTT
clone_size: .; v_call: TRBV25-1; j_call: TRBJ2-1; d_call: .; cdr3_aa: CASSEFLMGRWEQFF; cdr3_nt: TGTGCCAGCAGTGAGTTTCTGATGGGGCGATGGGAGCAGTTCTTC
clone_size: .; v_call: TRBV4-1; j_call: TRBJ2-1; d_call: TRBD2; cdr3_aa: CASSHTGTSGGARNEQFF; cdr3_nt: TGCGCCAGCAGCCATACCGGGACTAGCGGGGGGGCCCGAAATGAGCAGTTCTTC
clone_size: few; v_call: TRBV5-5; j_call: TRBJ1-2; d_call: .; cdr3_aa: CASSLDVIGYTF; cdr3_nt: TGTGCCAGCAGCTTGGATGTTATTGGCTACACCTTC
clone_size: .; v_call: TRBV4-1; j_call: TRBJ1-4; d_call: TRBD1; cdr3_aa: CASSRSPGQGNEKLFF; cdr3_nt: TGCGCCAGCAGCCGGTCTCCCGGACAGGGTAATGAAAAACTGTTTTTT
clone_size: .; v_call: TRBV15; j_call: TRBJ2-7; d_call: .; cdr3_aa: CATSRDPPRKYEQYF; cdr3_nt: TGTGCCACCAGCAGAGATCCCCCCAGAAAGTACGAGCAGTACTTC
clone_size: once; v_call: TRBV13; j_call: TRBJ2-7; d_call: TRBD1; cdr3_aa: CASSSRGTAYEQYF; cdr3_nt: TGTGCCAGCAGCTCGAGGGGGACAGCCTACGAGCAGTACTTC